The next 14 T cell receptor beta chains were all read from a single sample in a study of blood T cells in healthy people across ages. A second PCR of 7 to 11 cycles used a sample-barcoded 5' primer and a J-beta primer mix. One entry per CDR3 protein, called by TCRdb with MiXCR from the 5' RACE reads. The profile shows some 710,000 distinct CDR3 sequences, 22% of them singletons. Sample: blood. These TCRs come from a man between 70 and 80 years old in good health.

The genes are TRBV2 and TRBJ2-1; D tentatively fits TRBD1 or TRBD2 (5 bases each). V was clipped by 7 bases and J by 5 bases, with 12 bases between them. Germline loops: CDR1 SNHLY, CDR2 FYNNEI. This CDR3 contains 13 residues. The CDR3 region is CASKIEGNNEQFF. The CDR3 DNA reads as TGTGCCAGCAAGATAGAGGGGAACAATGAGCAGTTCTTC.

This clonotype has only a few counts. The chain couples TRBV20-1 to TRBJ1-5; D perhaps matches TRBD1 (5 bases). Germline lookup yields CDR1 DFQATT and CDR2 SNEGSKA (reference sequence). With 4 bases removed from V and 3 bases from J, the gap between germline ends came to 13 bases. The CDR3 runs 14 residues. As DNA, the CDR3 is TGCAGTGCTACCCTTCGGGGCAACAATCAGCCCCAGCATTTT. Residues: CSATLRGNNQPQHF.

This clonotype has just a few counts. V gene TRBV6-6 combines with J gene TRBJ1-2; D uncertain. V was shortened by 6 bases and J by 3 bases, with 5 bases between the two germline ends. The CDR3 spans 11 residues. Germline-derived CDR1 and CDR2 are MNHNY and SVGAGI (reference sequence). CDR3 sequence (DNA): TGTGCCAGCAGAGACTACTATGGCTACACCTTC. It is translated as CASRDYYGYTF.

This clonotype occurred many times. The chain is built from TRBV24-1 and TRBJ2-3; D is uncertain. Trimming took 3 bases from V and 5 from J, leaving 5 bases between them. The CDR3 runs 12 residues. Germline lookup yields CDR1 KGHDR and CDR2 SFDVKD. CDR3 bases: TGTGCCACCAGTGATCCCGGAGATACGCAGTATTTT. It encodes CATSDPGDTQYF.

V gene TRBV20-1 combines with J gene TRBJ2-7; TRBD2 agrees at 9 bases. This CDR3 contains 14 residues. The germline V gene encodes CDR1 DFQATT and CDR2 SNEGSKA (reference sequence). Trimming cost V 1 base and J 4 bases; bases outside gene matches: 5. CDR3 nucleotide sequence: TGCAGTGCTAGAGGACTAGCGGAGGGGTACGAGCAGTACTTC. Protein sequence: CSARGLAEGYEQYF.

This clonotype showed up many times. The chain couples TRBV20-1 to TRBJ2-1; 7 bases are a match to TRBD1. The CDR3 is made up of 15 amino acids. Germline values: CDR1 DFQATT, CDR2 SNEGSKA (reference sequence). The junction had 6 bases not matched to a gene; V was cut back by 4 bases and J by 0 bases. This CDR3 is CSATRGQDSYNEQFF. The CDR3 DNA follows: TGCAGTGCTACCCGAGGACAGGACTCCTACAATGAGCAGTTCTTC.

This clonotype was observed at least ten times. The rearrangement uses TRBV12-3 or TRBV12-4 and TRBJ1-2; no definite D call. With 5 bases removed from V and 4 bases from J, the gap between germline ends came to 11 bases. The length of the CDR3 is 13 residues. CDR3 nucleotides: TGTGCCAGCAGTCGGACCGGCGGCTATGGCTACACCTTC. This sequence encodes CASSRTGGYGYTF.

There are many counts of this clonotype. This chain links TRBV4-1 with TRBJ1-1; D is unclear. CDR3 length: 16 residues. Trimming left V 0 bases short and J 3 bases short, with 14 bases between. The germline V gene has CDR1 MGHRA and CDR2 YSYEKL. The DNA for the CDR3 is TGCGCCAGCAGCCAAGAGGCCGTGGGAGGTTACACTGAAGCTTTCTTT. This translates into CASSQEAVGGYTEAFF.

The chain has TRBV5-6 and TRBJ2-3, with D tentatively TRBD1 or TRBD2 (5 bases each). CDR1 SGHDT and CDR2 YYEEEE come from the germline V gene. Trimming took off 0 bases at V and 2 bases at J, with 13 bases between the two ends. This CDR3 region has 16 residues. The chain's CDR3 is CASSLDEGIYTDTQYF. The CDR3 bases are TGTGCCAGCAGCTTGGACGAGGGGATATACACAGATACGCAGTATTTT.

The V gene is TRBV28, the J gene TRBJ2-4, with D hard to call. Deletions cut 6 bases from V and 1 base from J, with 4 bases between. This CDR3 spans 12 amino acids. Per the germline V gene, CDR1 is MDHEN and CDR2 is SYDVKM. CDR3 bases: TGTGCCAGCAGGGCCGCCAAAAACATTCAGTACTTC. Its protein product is CASRAAKNIQYF. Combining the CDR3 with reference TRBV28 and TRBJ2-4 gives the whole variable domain DVKVTQSSRYLVKRTGEKVFLECVQDMDHENMFWYRQDPGLGLRLIYFSYDVKMKEKGDIPEGYSVSREKKERFSLILESASTNQTSMYLCASRAAKNIQYFGAGTRLSVL.

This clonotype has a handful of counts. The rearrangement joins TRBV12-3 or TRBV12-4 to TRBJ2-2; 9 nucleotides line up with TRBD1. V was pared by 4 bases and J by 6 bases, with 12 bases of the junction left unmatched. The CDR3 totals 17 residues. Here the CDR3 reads CASSSLLDRGSAGELFF. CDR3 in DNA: TGTGCCAGCAGTTCTTTGCTGGACAGGGGCAGCGCCGGGGAGCTGTTTTTT.

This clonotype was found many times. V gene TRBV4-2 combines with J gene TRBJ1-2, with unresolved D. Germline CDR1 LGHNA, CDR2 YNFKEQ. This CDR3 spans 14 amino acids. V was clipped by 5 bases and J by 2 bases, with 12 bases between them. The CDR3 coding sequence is TGTGCCAGCAGCGAGGACGGGAGAAACTATGGCTACACCTTC. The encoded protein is CASSEDGRNYGYTF.

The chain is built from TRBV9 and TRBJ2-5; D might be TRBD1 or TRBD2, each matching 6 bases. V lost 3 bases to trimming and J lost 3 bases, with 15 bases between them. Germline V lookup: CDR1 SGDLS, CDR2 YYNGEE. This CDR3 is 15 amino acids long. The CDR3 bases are TGTGCCAGCAGCGATTCCATGGGGGGCGAAGAGACCCAGTACTTC. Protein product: CASSDSMGGEETQYF.

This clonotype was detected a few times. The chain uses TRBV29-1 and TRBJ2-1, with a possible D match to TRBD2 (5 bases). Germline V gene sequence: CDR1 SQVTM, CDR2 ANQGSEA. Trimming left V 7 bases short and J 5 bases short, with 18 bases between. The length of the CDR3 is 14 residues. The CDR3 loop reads CSGRTARINNEQFF. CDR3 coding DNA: TGCAGCGGAAGGACTGCCCGAATAAACAATGAGCAGTTCTTC.